The rows below give T cell receptor beta chains drawn from one sample of a study of T cells in Graves' hyperthyroidism and ophthalmopathy. TCRdb re-analysed the multiplex PCR reads in MiXCR, keeping a single row per CDR3 protein. Found here are about 400,000 distinct CDR3 sequences, around 25% of them singletons; the top ten hold over 70%. The sequenced sample was blood. All receptors come from a man aged 45 to 65 with Graves' hyperthyroidism. Both conserved end residues are part of each CDR3. The D gene is left open where the match is weak. A row's size may be missing; if present it is once, few, many or a size class.

TRBV5-1,.,few,TRBJ2-7,CASRGDTSYEQYF,TGCGCCAGCAGGGGGGACACGTCCTACGAGCAGTACTTC
TRBV20-1,TRBD2,few,TRBJ2-1,CSARVPLAGVNEQFF,TGCAGTGCTAGAGTTCCCTTGGCGGGAGTAAATGAGCAGTTCTTC
TRBV9,.,.,TRBJ1-2,CASSVGGGRGYGYTF,TGTGCCAGCAGCGTAGGCGGGGGGCGCGGCTATGGCTACACCTTC
TRBV18,.,few,TRBJ1-5,CASSPARDNQPQHF,TGTGCCAGCTCACCTGCGAGAGACAATCAGCCCCAGCATTTT
TRBV5-1,TRBD1,once,TRBJ2-1,CASSESRGLGDNEQFF,TGCGCCAGCAGCGAGTCCAGGGGGCTAGGGGACAATGAGCAGTTCTTC
TRBV5-1,.,.,TRBJ2-7,CALRYEQYF,TGCGCCCTCAGGTACGAGCAGTACTTC
TRBV15,TRBD2,few,TRBJ2-5,CATRTSGRNRQETQYF,TGTGCCACCAGGACTAGCGGGAGGAATAGACAAGAGACCCAGTACTTC
TRBV19,.,many,TRBJ2-2,CASRPPGLNTGELFF,TGTGCCAGTAGACCGCCGGGACTCAACACCGGGGAGCTGTTTTTT
TRBV11-2,.,many,TRBJ2-1,CASSLVAGRFGNEQFF,TGTGCCAGCAGCTTAGTTGCGGGACGATTCGGGAATGAGCAGTTCTTC
TRBV7-6,TRBD1,many,TRBJ2-7,CASSSLQGQGLPYEQYF,TGTGCCAGCAGCTCATTACAAGGACAGGGGTTACCCTACGAGCAGTACTTC
TRBV15,TRBD1,few,TRBJ2-5,CATSSGTGGEAQYF,TGTGCCACCAGCAGTGGGACAGGGGGGGAGGCCCAGTACTTC
TRBV29-1,.,few,TRBJ2-7,CSVGPGVYEQYF,TGCAGCGTGGGCCCGGGGGTGTACGAGCAGTACTTC
TRBV19,.,few,TRBJ2-2,CASSTRNRNTGELFF,TGTGCCAGTAGTACTCGAAATCGCAACACCGGGGAGCTGTTTTTT
TRBV12-3/TRBV12-4,.,.,TRBJ2-7,CASSAARSYSGSPYEQYF,TGTGCCAGCAGTGCAGCGCGGTCGTATTCAGGGTCCCCTTACGAGCAGTACTTC
TRBV4-1,.,.,TRBJ2-2,CASSLPLGGELFF,TGCGCCAGCAGCCTGCCCTTGGGCGGGGAGCTGTTTTTT
TRBV12-3/TRBV12-4,.,many,TRBJ2-3,CASSPRDFTDTQYF,TGTGCCAGCAGTCCCCGGGACTTCACAGATACGCAGTATTTT
TRBV7-9,.,few,TRBJ2-3,CASDPLGGSTGTQYF,TGTGCCAGCGACCCGTTGGGGGGAAGCACAGGTACGCAGTATTTT
TRBV2,.,.,TRBJ2-7,CASSENRAYEQYF,TGTGCCAGCAGTGAAAACAGGGCCTACGAGCAGTACTTC
TRBV6-1,.,.,TRBJ2-3,CASSETGDTQYF,TGTGCCAGCAGTGAGACAGGAGATACGCAGTATTTT
TRBV6-5,.,.,TRBJ2-5,CASSYSALGTQYF,TGTGCCAGCAGTTACTCGGCGTTGGGGACCCAGTACTTC
TRBV28,.,many,TRBJ2-5,CASSLWPGEETQYF,TGTGCCAGCAGTTTATGGCCAGGGGAAGAGACCCAGTACTTC
TRBV7-2,.,many,TRBJ2-7,CASSFRPKGEQYF,TGTGCCAGCAGCTTTAGGCCAAAGGGGGAGCAGTACTTC
TRBV6-2/TRBV6-3,TRBD2,few,TRBJ2-2,CASSYGTSYTGELFF,TGTGCCAGCAGTTACGGGACTAGTTACACCGGGGAGCTGTTTTTT
TRBV20-1,TRBD2,.,TRBJ2-2,CGAYLAGFSGELFF,TGCGGAGCCTATTTAGCGGGTTTTTCCGGGGAGCTGTTTTTT
TRBV12-3/TRBV12-4,.,many,TRBJ1-1,CASSSAGGLNTEAFF,TGTGCCAGCAGTTCCGCCGGGGGGCTGAACACTGAAGCTTTCTTT
TRBV28,TRBD1,many,TRBJ2-7,CASSLGDSSYEQYF,TGTGCCAGCAGTTTAGGGGACAGCTCCTACGAGCAGTACTTC
TRBV20-1,.,few,TRBJ2-5,CSASDQKQETQYF,TGCAGTGCTAGTGACCAAAAACAAGAGACCCAGTACTTC
TRBV12-3/TRBV12-4,.,.,TRBJ1-4,CASSIGTVVGTNEKLFF,TGTGCCAGCAGTATCGGGACCGTTGTTGGAACTAATGAAAAACTGTTTTTT
TRBV7-6,TRBD2,few,TRBJ2-1,CASSLGGGRRFF,TGTGCCAGCAGCTTAGGGGGCGGGAGGCGGTTCTTC
TRBV27,.,few,TRBJ2-1,CASSFIGVSYNEQFF,TGTGCCAGCAGTTTTATCGGGGTAAGCTACAATGAGCAGTTCTTC
TRBV3-1,TRBD2,few,TRBJ2-2,CASSPGASGSFGELFF,TGTGCCAGCAGCCCGGGGGCTAGCGGGAGTTTCGGGGAGCTGTTTTTT
TRBV5-1,.,few,TRBJ2-7,CASSFETGGEQYF,TGCGCCAGCAGCTTTGAGACAGGAGGGGAGCAGTACTTC
TRBV28,TRBD2,many,TRBJ2-1,CASIRAGGVLDEQFF,TGTGCCAGCATCCGAGCGGGGGGGGTGTTGGATGAGCAGTTCTTC
TRBV5-1,TRBD2,few,TRBJ2-2,CASSLRTSFGTGELFF,TGCGCCAGCAGCCTCCGGACTAGTTTTGGGACTGGGGAGCTGTTTTTT
TRBV29-1,TRBD1,.,TRBJ1-2,CSARNKGTAYGYTF,TGCAGCGCTAGGAACAAAGGGACAGCCTACGGCTACACCTTC
TRBV2,.,.,TRBJ1-5,CASSNGGANQPQHF,TGTGCCAGCAGTAATGGGGGCGCAAATCAGCCCCAGCATTTT
TRBV30,.,.,TRBJ2-7,CAWSSGDEQYF,TGTGCCTGGAGTTCCGGGGATGAGCAGTACTTC
TRBV12-3/TRBV12-4,TRBD1,few,TRBJ2-1,CASRGSRGSDEQFF,TGTGCCAGCAGGGGAAGCAGGGGGTCCGATGAGCAGTTCTTC
TRBV28,.,many,TRBJ2-1,CASSSGQSYNEQFF,TGTGCCAGCAGTTCCGGACAGTCCTACAATGAGCAGTTCTTC
TRBV20-1,TRBD2,many,TRBJ2-3,CSAQMTSGSTDTQYF,TGCAGTGCCCAAATGACTAGCGGGAGCACAGATACGCAGTATTTT
TRBV28,TRBD1,few,TRBJ2-2,CASKIVATGQGNPGELFF,TGTGCCAGCAAGATCGTCGCGACGGGACAGGGAAATCCCGGGGAGCTGTTTTTT
TRBV29-1,TRBD1,many,TRBJ1-1,CSAGQGTTEAFF,TGCAGCGCCGGACAGGGGACCACTGAAGCTTTCTTT
TRBV29-1,.,.,TRBJ2-7,CSVVGTSGGLEQYF,TGCAGCGTTGTGGGGACTTCTGGGGGTCTCGAGCAGTACTTC
TRBV11-2,.,many,TRBJ2-5,CASSSGVARETQYF,TGTGCCAGCAGCTCGGGGGTAGCTAGAGAGACCCAGTACTTC
TRBV2,TRBD1,few,TRBJ1-1,CASSRDRRVNTEAFF,TGTGCCAGCAGCCGGGACAGGAGGGTGAACACTGAAGCTTTCTTT
TRBV11-2,TRBD2,.,TRBJ2-1,CASRGLKSYNEQFF,TGTGCCAGCAGGGGACTAAAATCCTACAATGAGCAGTTCTTC
TRBV28,.,many,TRBJ2-1,CASSFDNEQFF,TGTGCCAGCAGTTTTGATAATGAGCAGTTCTTC
TRBV7-6,TRBD2,many,TRBJ2-1,CASSLGVSGSYNEQFF,TGTGCCAGCAGCTTAGGGGTTAGCGGGAGCTACAATGAGCAGTTCTTC
TRBV6-1,.,.,TRBJ2-7,CASRRQGGSSYEQYF,TGTGCCAGCAGGAGACAGGGAGGGTCCTCCTACGAGCAGTACTTC
TRBV30,TRBD2,few,TRBJ2-3,CAWGPGLATDTQYF,TGTGCCTGGGGGCCGGGACTAGCCACAGATACGCAGTATTTT
TRBV6-5,.,few,TRBJ1-6,CASSYSVGGGSPLHF,TGTGCCAGCAGTTACAGCGTGGGTGGCGGGTCACCCCTCCACTTT